The 11 T cell receptor beta chains given below trace back to one sample, sequenced in a study of cytomegalovirus exposure and HLA in healthy donors (dated by TCRdb to the late 2010s). Library preparation used the immunoSEQ multiplex PCR assay. A mixture of 60 forward primers for TCR Vbeta segments and 13 reverse primers for TCR Jbeta segments was used in the multiplex PCR. The table comes from immuneACCESS by way of TCRdb, which keeps in-frame sequences with V and J called. Part of the clones is missing from these tables; in studies checked, under half for an unresolved V gene and the rest for unknown reasons. Counted in this sample were 100,000 to 150,000 clones; approximately 80% of them appeared once. The ten largest clones take up 1.9% of the sample. The specimen sequenced was PBMCs. These receptor sequences come from a man over 45 in good health and CMV-seronegative.

The CDR3 DNA sequence: TGTGCCAGCAGCTTAGAAGTCAGTTATGGCTACACCTTC. As protein: CASSLEVSYGYTF. The chain couples TRBV11-2 to TRBJ1-2; no clear D. Trimming cost V 0 bases and J 5 bases, with 7 bases left between them. Germline CDR1 and CDR2: SGHAT and FQNNGV. The CDR3 sequence is 13 residues long.

This clone was recorded once. The rearrangement joins TRBV5-4 to TRBJ1-5; D is undetermined. The V gene lost 0 bases and the J gene lost 4 bases, with 14 bases spanning the gap. Germline values: CDR1 SGHNT, CDR2 YYREEE (reference sequence). CDR3 size: 16 residues. This CDR3 is CASSLGGESHNQPQHF. For the CDR3, the DNA is TGTGCCAGCAGCTTGGGCGGGGAGAGTCATAATCAGCCCCAGCATTTT.

The V gene is TRBV5-1, the J gene TRBJ1-1; 7 bases are shared with TRBD1. The CDR3 has 15 residues. The germline CDR1 and CDR2 sequences are SGHRS and YFSETQ. The trim removed 4 bases at V and 6 bases at J, leaving 12 bases unmatched. Here the CDR3 reads CASSHQTGWFAEAFF. In DNA, the CDR3 is TGCGCCAGCAGCCACCAGACAGGGTGGTTCGCTGAAGCTTTCTTT.

This clone was counted only a few times. CDR3 loop: CASTGNPSGTDTQYF. The DNA for the CDR3 is TGTGCCAGCACGGGGAACCCCTCGGGGACAGATACGCAGTATTTT. This chain uses TRBV6-5 with TRBJ2-3, with D possibly being TRBD2 (5 bases). Deletions cut 7 bases from V and 3 bases from J, with 17 bases between. This CDR3 comprises 15 residues. From germline, CDR1 is MNHEY and CDR2 SVGAGI.

The chain uses TRBV5-5 and TRBJ1-5; 8 bases map to TRBD1. CDR1 is SGHKS, CDR2 YYEKEE, per germline (reference sequence). V shed 0 bases, J shed 7 bases, and the junction held 3 bases outside the gene matches. The length of the CDR3 is 14 residues. CDR3 sequence reads: CASSLGDRNQPQHF. DNA of the CDR3: TGTGCCAGCAGCTTGGGGGACAGGAACCAGCCCCAGCATTTT. Supplemented by reference TRBV5-5 and TRBJ1-5, the full variable domain reads DAGVTQSPTHLIKTRGQQVTLRCSPISGHKSVSWYQQVLGQGPQFIFQYYEKEERGRGNFPDRFSARQFPNYSSELNVNALLLGDSALYLCASSLGDRNQPQHFGDGTRLSIL.

This clone came up once. The genes are TRBV28 and TRBJ1-2; a possible D gene is TRBD1 (6 bases). Germline assignment: CDR1 MDHEN and CDR2 SYDVKM. The CDR3 length is 17 residues. V lost 1 base and J 8 bases, leaving 23 bases between the germline ends. CDR3 region: CASSLLIRGNSPSGYTF. CDR3 DNA: TGTGCCAGCAGTTTATTGATCAGGGGAAACTCGCCTTCGGGCTACACCTTC.

The J gene is TRBJ2-1, the V gene TRBV5-1; 8 nucleotides line up with TRBD2. The germline CDR1 and CDR2 sequences are SGHRS and YFSETQ. V lost 4 bases, J lost 8 bases, and 5 bases stayed unmatched. This CDR3 comprises 13 residues. The CDR3 nucleotides read TGCGCCAGCAGCCCGGGGGGGCCCGATGAGCAGTTCTTC. Protein product: CASSPGGPDEQFF.

The chain carries TRBV29-1 and TRBJ1-1; unclear D gene. The CDR3 length is 13 residues. Per the germline V gene, CDR1 is SQVTM and CDR2 is ANQGSEA. The V gene lost 8 bases and the J gene lost 3 bases, with 16 bases spanning the gap. Here the CDR3 reads CSYKEQRDTEAFF. Here the CDR3 DNA reads TGCAGCTACAAAGAACAGAGAGACACTGAAGCTTTCTTT.

This sequence joins TRBV27 and TRBJ1-2; D gene uncertain. Germline lookup yields CDR1 MNHEY and CDR2 SMNVEV (reference sequence). The CDR3 covers 14 residues. The V and J ends lost 2 bases and 8 bases respectively, with 15 bases between them. CDR3 loop: CASSLTKGSGGYTF. The CDR3 nucleotides read TGTGCCAGCAGTTTAACCAAGGGATCGGGGGGCTACACCTTC.

The chain is built from TRBV5-1 and TRBJ2-1; 11 bases align to TRBD2. The V gene's germline CDR1 is SGHRS and CDR2 YFSETQ. V shed 4 bases, J shed 5 bases, and the junction held 5 bases outside the gene matches. The CDR3 sequence is 15 residues long. The chain's CDR3 is CASSASGGINNEQFF. The CDR3 DNA sequence: TGCGCCAGCAGCGCTAGCGGGGGGATAAACAATGAGCAGTTCTTC.

The chain couples TRBV7-3 to TRBJ1-1; D possibly corresponds to TRBD1 (5 bases). Deletions cut 1 base from V and 2 bases from J, with 11 bases between. Per germline, CDR1 SGHTA and CDR2 FQGTGA. The CDR3 length is 15 residues. CDR3 in amino acids: CASSLNAGVNTEAFF. The DNA of the CDR3 is TGTGCCAGCAGCTTAAATGCGGGGGTTAACACTGAAGCTTTCTTT.